The 14 T cell receptor beta chains below all came from one sample that was sequenced in a study of blood T cell repertoires in COVID-19. The data were produced by immunoSEQ multiplex PCR, yet TCRdb's version contains in-frame clones alone and is incomplete. The repertoire has 150,000 or so clones, 75% to 90% of them found once; the top ten carry over 4%. Sequences were obtained from PBMCs or T cells enriched from blood (not recorded which). These TCRs come from a woman aged 40 to 55 who had been exposed to COVID-19.

The chain is built from TRBV5-4 and TRBJ1-4, with a weak D call TRBD1 (6 bases). CDR3 length: 14 amino acids. Germline lookup yields CDR1 SGHNT and CDR2 YYREEE (reference sequence). V lost 4 bases and J lost 5, with 12 bases in between. The CDR3 DNA reads as TGTGCCAGCAGCGTCGGGACAAAGAATGAAAAACTGTTTTTT. Translating it yields CASSVGTKNEKLFF.

V gene TRBV5-1 combines with J gene TRBJ1-1, with 8 nucleotides matching TRBD1. Germline values: CDR1 SGHRS, CDR2 YFSETQ. V shed 3 bases and J 5 bases; nucleotides not matched to a gene: 9. The CDR3 runs 15 residues. The CDR3 coding sequence is TGCGCCAGCAGCTGGGGGACAGGAGGCCGGACTGAAGCTTTCTTT. Encoded protein: CASSWGTGGRTEAFF.

This clone appeared once. The chain couples TRBV10-3 to TRBJ1-1; TRBD1 is a possible D gene (6 bases). This CDR3 contains 16 residues. Germline lookup yields CDR1 ENHRY and CDR2 SYGVKD. V dropped 5 bases and J dropped 2 bases, with 18 bases sitting between them. The CDR3 coding sequence is TGTGCCATCAGTCCAGGGCGCCGGGACAAAAACACTGAAGCTTTCTTT. Its translation: CAISPGRRDKNTEAFF.

The rearrangement links TRBV7-3 to TRBJ1-3; 7 positions match TRBD1. This CDR3 is 17 amino acids long. Germline loops: CDR1 SGHTA, CDR2 FQGTGA. Trimming took 5 bases from V and 0 from J; bases not matched to a gene: 10. CDR3: CASSVTGRPDSGNTIYF. The CDR3, as DNA: TGTGCCAGCAGCGTGACAGGGAGGCCCGACTCTGGAAACACCATATATTTT. Full variable domain (rest looked up from reference TRBV7-3 and TRBJ1-3): GAGVSQTPSNKVTEKGKYVELRCDPISGHTALYWYRQSLGQGPEFLIYFQGTGAADDSGLPNDRFFAVRPEGSVSTLKIQRTERGDSAVYLCASSVTGRPDSGNTIYFGEGSWLTVV.

CDR3 residues: CASSPQFPGQAQTNEKLFF. The CDR3 DNA reads TGCGCCAGCAGCCCCCAATTCCCGGGACAGGCTCAAACTAATGAAAAACTGTTTTTT. The chain has TRBV5-1 and TRBJ1-4, with 8 bases fitting TRBD1. Per germline, CDR1 SGHRS and CDR2 YFSETQ. The CDR3 is made up of 19 amino acids. Trimming took 4 bases from V and 1 from J; bases not matched to a gene: 15.

This rearrangement joins TRBV28 to TRBJ2-1, with 10 positions matching TRBD2. The CDR3 consists of 16 residues. The V segment lost 7 bases and the J segment 6 bases; nucleotides outside the gene matches: 12. Looked up from germline, CDR1 is MDHEN and CDR2 is SYDVKM. DNA for the CDR3: TGTGCCAGCACCAAACCTAGCGGGAGTATGGTCAATGAGCAGTTCTTC. Amino acids: CASTKPSGSMVNEQFF.

V usage is TRBV4-1 and J usage is TRBJ2-1; 12 bases fit TRBD2. The junction had 6 bases not matched to a gene; V was cut back by 0 bases and J by 6 bases. From germline, CDR1 is MGHRA and CDR2 YSYEKL. CDR3 length equals 17 residues. The CDR3 DNA follows: TGCGCCAGCAGCCAAGAGGCTAGCGGGGGGGCAGGCAATGAGCAGTTCTTC. Translating it yields CASSQEASGGAGNEQFF.

This clone showed up just a few times. V gene TRBV2 combines with J gene TRBJ1-2; 7 nucleotides align to TRBD1. Germline values: CDR1 SNHLY, CDR2 FYNNEI. This CDR3 spans 13 amino acids. Losses at the gene ends were 3 bases for V and 8 bases for J; bases not matched to a gene: 6. The DNA for the CDR3 is TGTGCCAGCAGTGAGACAGGGTTCGGGGGCTACACCTTC. Translating it yields CASSETGFGGYTF.

The chain employs TRBV9 and TRBJ2-7, with TRBD2 matching 10 bases. Germline V CDR1 and CDR2: SGDLS, YYNGEE. The ends lost 2 bases at V and 6 bases at J; junction bases unmatched: 11. There are 16 residues in the CDR3. The CDR3 sequence is CASSVGSGGARVEQYF. In DNA form, the CDR3 reads TGTGCCAGCAGCGTTGGAAGCGGGGGGGCTCGGGTCGAGCAGTACTTC.

The chain combines TRBV7-8 with TRBJ2-3, with 15 bases matching TRBD2. The ends lost 0 bases at V and 1 base at J; junction bases unmatched: 5. The germline gives CDR1 SGHVS, CDR2 FQNEAQ. The CDR3 has 19 amino acids. CDR3 sequence: CASSLAGGLAGGGTDTQYF. As DNA, the CDR3 is TGTGCCAGCAGCTTAGCGGGAGGACTAGCGGGAGGGGGCACAGATACGCAGTATTTT.

CDR3 nucleotide sequence: TGTGCCAGCAGCCAAGTTCAGGGTGGGGATCAGCCCCAGCATTTT. This sequence encodes CASSQVQGGDQPQHF. V usage is TRBV4-2 and J usage is TRBJ1-5; TRBD1 is a possible D gene (5 bases). V was trimmed by 1 base and J by 5 bases, leaving 12 bases between them. Germline CDR1 LGHNA, CDR2 YNFKEQ. CDR3 length: 15 amino acids.

CDR3: CASSLDGQGNTEAFF. Written as DNA, the CDR3 is TGTGCCAGCAGCTTGGACGGACAGGGGAACACTGAAGCTTTCTTT. V is TRBV5-5 and J is TRBJ1-1, with 8 bases matching TRBD1. J gave up 1 base and V 0 bases, and 2 bases lay outside the gene matches. The CDR3 contains 15 residues. Germline V CDR1 and CDR2: SGHKS, YYEKEE (reference sequence).

This clone was seen a few times. The rearrangement links TRBV5-1 to TRBJ2-2, with a possible D match to TRBD1 (5 bases). The CDR3 is 16 amino acids. V was pared by 3 bases and J by 0 bases, with 12 bases between. Germline assignment: CDR1 SGHRS and CDR2 YFSETQ. For the CDR3, the DNA is TGCGCCAGCAGCTCAGACAGTGGAGCGAACACCGGGGAGCTGTTTTTT. Amino acid sequence: CASSSDSGANTGELFF.

The chain is built from TRBV6-1 and TRBJ1-6; D may be TRBD1 (5 bases). The ends were cut back, 0 bases at V and 7 bases at J, with 19 bases in the middle. Germline loops: CDR1 MNHNS, CDR2 SASEGT. This CDR3 region has 18 residues. CDR3 coding DNA: TGTGCCAGCAGTGAAGCGGGGCTTTCAGGGTATAGGAATTCACCCCTCCACTTT. Residues: CASSEAGLSGYRNSPLHF.